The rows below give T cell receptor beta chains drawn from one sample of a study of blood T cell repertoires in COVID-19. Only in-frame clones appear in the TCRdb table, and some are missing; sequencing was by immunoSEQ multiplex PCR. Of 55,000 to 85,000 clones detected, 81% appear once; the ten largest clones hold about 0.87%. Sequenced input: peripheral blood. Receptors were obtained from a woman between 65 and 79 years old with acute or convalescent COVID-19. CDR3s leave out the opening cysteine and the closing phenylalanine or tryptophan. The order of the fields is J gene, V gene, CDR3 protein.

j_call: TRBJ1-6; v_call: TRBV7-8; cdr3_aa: ASSLGLNSPLH
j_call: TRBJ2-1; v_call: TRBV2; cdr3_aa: ASGGEAYNEQF
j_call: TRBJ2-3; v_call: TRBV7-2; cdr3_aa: ASSPGTFTDTQY
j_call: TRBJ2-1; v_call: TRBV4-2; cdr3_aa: ASSQDWDRGYNEQF
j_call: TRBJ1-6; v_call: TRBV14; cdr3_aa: ASSGPDRDNSPLH
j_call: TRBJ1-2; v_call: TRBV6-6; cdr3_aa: ASRPTREPELRGYT
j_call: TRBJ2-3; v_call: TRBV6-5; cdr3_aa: AIEHPITDTQY
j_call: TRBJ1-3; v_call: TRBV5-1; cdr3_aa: ASSSNSGEISGNTIY
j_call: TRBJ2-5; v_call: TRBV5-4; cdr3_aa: ASSNSGTRETQY
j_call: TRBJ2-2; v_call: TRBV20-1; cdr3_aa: SASASGAGTGELF
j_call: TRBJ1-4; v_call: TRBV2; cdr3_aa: ASRTGETNEKLF
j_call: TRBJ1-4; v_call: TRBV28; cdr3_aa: ASSERGGWEKLF
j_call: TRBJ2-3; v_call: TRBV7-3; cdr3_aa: ASSSSGTAGSADTQY
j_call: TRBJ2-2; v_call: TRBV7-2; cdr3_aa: ASSQRRGGDTGELF
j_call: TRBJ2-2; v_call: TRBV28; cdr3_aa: ASRQTGTVNTGELF
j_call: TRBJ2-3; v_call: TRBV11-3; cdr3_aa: ASSLGERGASSTDTQY
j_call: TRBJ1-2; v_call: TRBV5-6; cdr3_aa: ASSSTGQGRYGYT
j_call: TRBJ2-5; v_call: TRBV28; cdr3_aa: ASSLGGNQETQY
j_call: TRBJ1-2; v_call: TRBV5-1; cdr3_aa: ASSLGGQVVGYT
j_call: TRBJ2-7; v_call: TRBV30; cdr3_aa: AWSPDRVPVFRSFDEQY
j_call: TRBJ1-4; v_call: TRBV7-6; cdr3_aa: ASSKNRFQDEKLF
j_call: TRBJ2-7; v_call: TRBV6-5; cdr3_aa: ASSSSRSYEQY
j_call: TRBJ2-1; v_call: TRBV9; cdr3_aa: ASSEGLAGAYEQF
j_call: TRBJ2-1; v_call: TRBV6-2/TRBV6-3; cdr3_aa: ASTPGLSYNEQF
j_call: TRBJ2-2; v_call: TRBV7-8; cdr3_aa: ASSLAQGSGELF
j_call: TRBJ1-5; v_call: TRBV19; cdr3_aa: ASSIGQLNQPQH
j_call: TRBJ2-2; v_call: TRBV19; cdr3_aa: ASSGSGGAGELF
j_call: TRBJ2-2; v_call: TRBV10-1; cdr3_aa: ASRQGQGDGELF
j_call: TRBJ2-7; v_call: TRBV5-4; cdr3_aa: ASRSEPGQPYEQY
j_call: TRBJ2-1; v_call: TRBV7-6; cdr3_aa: ASSLAGGLTNEQF
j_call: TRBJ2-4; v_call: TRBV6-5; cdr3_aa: ASSLQGEVAKNIQY
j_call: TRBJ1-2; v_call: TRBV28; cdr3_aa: ASSLQGATMYGYT
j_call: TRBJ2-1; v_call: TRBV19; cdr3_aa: ASSPPGRNEQF
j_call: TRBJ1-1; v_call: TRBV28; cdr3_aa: ASSFLTGDNTEAF
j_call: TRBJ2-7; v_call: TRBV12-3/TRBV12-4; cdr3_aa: ASSLIGQGEQY
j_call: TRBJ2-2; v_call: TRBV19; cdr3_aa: ASSGARGTGELF
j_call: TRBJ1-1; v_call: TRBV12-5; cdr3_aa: ATKVGDATEAF
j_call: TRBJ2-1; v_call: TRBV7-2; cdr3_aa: ASSFNTFQVSSYNEQF
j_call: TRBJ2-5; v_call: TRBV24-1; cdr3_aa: ATSDPVGGETQY
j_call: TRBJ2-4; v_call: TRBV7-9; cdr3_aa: ASSPSGDIQY
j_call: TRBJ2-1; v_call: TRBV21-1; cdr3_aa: ASGLQGGEQF
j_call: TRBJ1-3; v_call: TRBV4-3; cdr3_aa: ASSQDDARQGIGNTIY
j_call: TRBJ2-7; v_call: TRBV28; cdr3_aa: ASRSPSTYEQY
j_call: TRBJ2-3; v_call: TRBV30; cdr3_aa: AWTHLAGPTDTQY
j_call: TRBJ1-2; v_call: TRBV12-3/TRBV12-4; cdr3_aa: ASSHRNYGYT
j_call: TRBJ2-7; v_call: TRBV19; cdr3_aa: ASSLSGTGSYEQY